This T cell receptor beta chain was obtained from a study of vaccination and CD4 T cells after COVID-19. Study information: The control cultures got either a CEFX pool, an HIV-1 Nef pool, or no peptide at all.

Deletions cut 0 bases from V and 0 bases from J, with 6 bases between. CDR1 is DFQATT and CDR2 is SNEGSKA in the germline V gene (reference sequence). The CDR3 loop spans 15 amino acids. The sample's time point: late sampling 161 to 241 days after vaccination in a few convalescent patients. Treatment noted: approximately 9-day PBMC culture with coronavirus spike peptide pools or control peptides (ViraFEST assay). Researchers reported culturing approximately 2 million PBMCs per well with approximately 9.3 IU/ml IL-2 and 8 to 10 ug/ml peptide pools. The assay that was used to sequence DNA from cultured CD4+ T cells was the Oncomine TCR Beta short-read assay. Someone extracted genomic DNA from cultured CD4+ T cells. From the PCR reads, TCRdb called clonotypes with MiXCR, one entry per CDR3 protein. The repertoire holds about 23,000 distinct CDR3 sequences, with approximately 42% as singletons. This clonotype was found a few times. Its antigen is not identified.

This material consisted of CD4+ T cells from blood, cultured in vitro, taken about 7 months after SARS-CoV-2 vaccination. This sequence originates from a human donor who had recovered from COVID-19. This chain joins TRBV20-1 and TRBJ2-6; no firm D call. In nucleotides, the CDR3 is TGCAGTGCTAGAGATCAAGGCTCTGGGGCCAACGTCCTGACTTTC. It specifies CSARDQGSGANVLTF.